One and the same sample provided the 21 T cell receptor beta chains below, sequenced in a study of blood T cell repertoires in COVID-19. Using immunoSEQ multiplex PCR, the repertoire was profiled, and TCRdb retains in-frame clones only, with some absent. The sample lists around 140,000 clones, 85% to 90% seen once, with approximately 2.3% in the top ten. Sequencing used peripheral blood. The source of these receptors is a man in his sixties or seventies with active COVID-19.

The CDR3 DNA sequence: TGTGCCAGCAGCCGGGGGACTAGCGGTTCTTGGCGAGAGACCCAGTACTTC. Its translation is CASSRGTSGSWRETQYF. V gene TRBV7-9 combines with J gene TRBJ2-5, with 11 bases aligning to TRBD2. This CDR3 spans 17 amino acids. The ends lost 5 bases at V and 4 bases at J; junction bases unmatched: 12. From germline, CDR1 is SEHNR and CDR2 FQNEAQ (reference sequence).

The chain employs TRBV10-3 and TRBJ2-7; tentative D call: TRBD2 (5 bases). Germline V lookup: CDR1 ENHRY, CDR2 SYGVKD. V was pared by 10 bases and J by 0 bases, with 16 bases between. The CDR3 consists of 14 residues. CDR3 sequence (DNA): TGTGCCACCGGCGGGCAGTATAACTCCTACGAGCAGTACTTC. Translating it yields CATGGQYNSYEQYF.

The chain uses TRBV19 and TRBJ2-1; D might be TRBD1 (6 bases). The CDR3 covers 13 residues. Germline V gene sequence: CDR1 LNHDA, CDR2 SQIVND (reference sequence). The V end lost 5 bases, the J end lost 13 bases, and 18 bases lay between the germline ends. The CDR3 sequence is CASSPPGQRTQFF. CDR3 DNA: TGTGCCAGTAGTCCTCCGGGACAACGAACCCAGTTCTTC.

The rearrangement joins TRBV5-4 to TRBJ2-1; 9 bases line up with TRBD1. Trimming removed 4 bases from V and 4 bases from J; junction bases left unmatched: 12. CDR3 size: 17 residues. Germline loops: CDR1 SGHNT, CDR2 YYREEE (reference sequence). The CDR3 protein is CASSPTTGGAGYNEQFF. The DNA for the CDR3 is TGTGCCAGCAGCCCCACGACAGGGGGTGCCGGGTACAATGAGCAGTTCTTC.

The chain joins TRBV4-1 to TRBJ2-7; a possible D gene is TRBD2 (5 bases). V lost 3 bases and J lost 2, with 14 bases in between. This CDR3 region has 15 residues. Germline V gene sequence: CDR1 MGHRA, CDR2 YSYEKL. The CDR3 here is CASSHPSSSTYEQYF. CDR3 DNA sequence: TGCGCCAGCAGCCATCCTTCTAGCTCAACCTACGAGCAGTACTTC.

This clone was recorded once. The chain joins TRBV5-4 to TRBJ2-7, with 8 bases fitting TRBD2. The V and J ends lost 0 bases and 1 base, in that order; junction bases with no gene match: 6. CDR1 and CDR2 from the germline V gene are SGHNT and YYREEE (reference sequence). The CDR3 length is 16 residues. This CDR3 is CASSLGGLAGSYEQYF. In DNA, the CDR3 is TGTGCCAGCAGCTTGGGGGGCCTAGCGGGTTCCTACGAGCAGTACTTC.

V and J are TRBV10-3 and TRBJ2-2, with 14 bases lining up with TRBD2. The CDR3 has 18 residues. Germline CDR1 reads ENHRY; CDR2 reads SYGVKD. Trimming at V came to 1 base and at J to 5 bases, leaving 6 bases not matched to a gene. The CDR3 DNA reads as TGTGCCATCAGTGAGTTGGGACTAGCGGGAGCGGGGACCGGGGAGCTGTTTTTT. Translated: CAISELGLAGAGTGELFF.

The CDR3 DNA reads TGTGCCAGCAGCGCGCGTGCGGATAATGAAAAACTGTTTTTT. It translates to CASSARADNEKLFF. The chain employs TRBV13 and TRBJ1-4; D remains ambiguous. Trimming took 5 bases from V and 4 from J, leaving 11 bases between them. This CDR3 comprises 14 residues. The V gene's germline CDR1 is PRHDT and CDR2 FYEKMQ (reference sequence).

The chain has TRBV14 and TRBJ2-1; TRBD2 is a possible D gene (5 bases). The germline gives CDR1 SGHDN, CDR2 FVKESK. V was cut by 4 bases and J by 7 bases, with 17 bases left in between. The CDR3 sequence is 15 residues long. CDR3 coding DNA: TGTGCCAGCAGCCTCCACCCCGGAGGCGTTAATGAGCAGTTCTTC. It yields the protein CASSLHPGGVNEQFF.

The rearrangement joins TRBV7-9 to TRBJ2-1, with a possible D match to TRBD1 (7 bases). CDR3 length equals 17 residues. The V gene's germline CDR1 is SEHNR and CDR2 FQNEAQ (reference sequence). V was cut by 1 base and J by 7 bases, with 20 bases left in between. The CDR3 DNA reads as TGTGCCAGCAGCTTAGGGCTCTCGGGGGACAGACATAATGAGCAGTTCTTC. It codes for CASSLGLSGDRHNEQFF.

V usage is TRBV5-4 and J usage is TRBJ2-1, with 9 positions matching TRBD2. Germline V gives CDR1 SGHNT, CDR2 YYREEE (reference sequence). The CDR3 runs to 16 residues. Unmatched junction bases numbered 15, after V lost 4 bases and J lost 10 bases. The CDR3 region is CASSRRGAGGMTEQFF. CDR3 coding DNA: TGTGCCAGCAGCCGGAGAGGAGCGGGAGGTATGACAGAGCAGTTCTTC.

V is TRBV19 and J is TRBJ1-4, with D perhaps matching TRBD1 (5 bases). The CDR3 sequence is 15 residues long. Trimming stripped 6 bases from V and 5 bases from J, with 16 bases between. Germline lookup yields CDR1 LNHDA and CDR2 SQIVND (reference sequence). In DNA, the CDR3 is TGTGCCAGTAGGTGGGGAAACAGGCCGAATGAAAAACTGTTTTTT. This encodes CASRWGNRPNEKLFF.

This clone was detected only once. The rearrangement joins TRBV11-2 to TRBJ1-5; TRBD1 might be the D (6 bases). Trimming stripped 1 base from V and 1 base from J, with 8 bases between. The germline CDR1 and CDR2 sequences are SGHAT and FQNNGV. The CDR3 spans 15 residues. The CDR3 protein is CASSLAGTSNQPQHF. DNA of the CDR3: TGTGCCAGCAGCTTAGCCGGGACAAGCAATCAGCCCCAGCATTTT.

CDR3 protein: CATSGLAGYNEQFF. For the CDR3, the DNA is TGTGCCACCTCGGGACTAGCGGGGTACAATGAGCAGTTCTTC. The gene calls are TRBV6-5 and TRBJ2-1, with 13 nucleotides matching TRBD2. V lost 10 bases, J lost 4 bases, and 4 bases stayed unmatched. The germline gives CDR1 MNHEY, CDR2 SVGAGI. The CDR3 contains 14 residues.

The chain couples TRBV7-2 to TRBJ2-3; TRBD1 matches at 8 bases. After removal of 5 bases from V and 4 bases from J, the junction contained 2 bases not matched to a gene. This CDR3 region has 13 residues. Germline lookup yields CDR1 SGHTA and CDR2 FQGNSA. CDR3 coding DNA: TGTGCCAGCAGCCTGACAGGGGCAGATACGCAGTATTTT. Amino acid sequence: CASSLTGADTQYF.

The chain joins TRBV19 to TRBJ1-5, with D tentatively TRBD1 (5 bases). Germline V gives CDR1 LNHDA, CDR2 SQIVND (reference sequence). V lost 4 bases, J lost 0 bases, and 10 bases lay in between. The CDR3 loop spans 15 amino acids. This CDR3 reads CASSTGGYSNQPQHF. The CDR3, as DNA: TGTGCCAGTAGTACGGGGGGATATAGCAATCAGCCCCAGCATTTT.

This clone has only one observation. The chain uses TRBV6-2 or TRBV6-3 and TRBJ1-1; D ambiguous. CDR3 length: 15 residues. V lost 4 bases and J 0 bases, leaving 12 bases between the germline ends. CDR1 is MNHEY, CDR2 SVGEGT, per germline. CDR3 nucleotide sequence: TGTGCCAGCAGTTCCCCAGGACTGATGAACACTGAAGCTTTCTTT. Translation: CASSSPGLMNTEAFF.

On this clone: One end of the junction is discordant with germline, which a read error may explain. The CDR3 loop is CASSLSRGYSNQSQHF. For the CDR3, the DNA is TGTGCCAGCAGCTTGAGCAGGGGTTATAGCAATCAGTCCCAGCATTTT. V is TRBV5-6 and J is TRBJ1-5; D is perhaps TRBD1 (6 bases). The V gene's germline CDR1 is SGHDT and CDR2 YYEEEE. The CDR3 is made up of 16 amino acids.

The chain links TRBV4-3 to TRBJ1-6; the D is unclear. The CDR3 sequence is 16 residues long. V was shortened by 0 bases and J by 7 bases, with 13 bases between the two germline ends. Germline V gene data show CDR1 as LGHNA and CDR2 as YSLEER. Here the CDR3 reads CASSQDRAVGNSPLHF. In DNA, the CDR3 is TGCGCCAGCAGCCAAGATCGAGCGGTGGGGAATTCACCCCTCCACTTT.

This chain connects TRBV21-1 to TRBJ1-6; the table gives TRBD1 as D, unverified against the DNA. TRBV21-1 is classified as a pseudogene. This CDR3 has 16 amino acids. In DNA, the CDR3 is TGTGCCAGCAGCAAAGGCTTCCGACAGGTTCTTTCACCCCTCCACTTT. Residues: CASSKGFRQVLSPLHF.

CDR3 residues: CASSQDPRDNEKLFF. CDR3 DNA sequence: TGTGCCAGCAGCCAAGATCCCAGGGATAATGAAAAACTGTTTTTT. The chain employs TRBV4-2 and TRBJ1-4; weak D call: TRBD1 (5 bases). The CDR3 length is 15 residues. The V gene lost 0 bases and the J gene lost 4 bases, with 9 bases spanning the gap. Per the germline V gene, CDR1 is LGHNA and CDR2 is YNFKEQ.